In this sample, the clone carrying this TCR beta chain turned up a few times. Reverse transcribing all isolated RNA meant expressed TCRB transcripts were sequenced. TCRdb keeps only in-frame clones here, not all; method: immunoSEQ multiplex PCR. The table lists hundreds of thousands of clones, approximately 30% of them singletons, with 0.05% to 0.07% in the top ten. The data originate from a study of beta chain features in type 1 diabetes. Sort purity for all populations was recorded as exceeding 98%. The germline gives CDR1 ENHRY, CDR2 SYGVKD. The CDR3 has 14 residues. The germline V and J ends were trimmed by 0 bases and 7 bases, with 10 bases remaining between them.

The sample was naive CD4+ T cells from blood. The clonotype originates from a young man in good health. The chain couples TRBV10-3 to TRBJ1-5; perhaps TRBD1 as D (6 bases). The CDR3 DNA sequence: TGTGCCATCAGTGAGTCCGGGGGCCGGCAGCCCCAGCATTTT. Amino acid sequence: CAISESGGRQPQHF.